Below are 26 T cell receptor beta chains sequenced from a single sample in a study of regulatory T cells after allogeneic stem cell transplantation. RNA was reverse transcribed by SMARTer RACE, then the TCR beta CDR3 region was amplified. TCRdb re-called the 5' RACE reads with MiXCR, one entry per CDR3 protein. The table has around 400 distinct CDR3 sequences, about a fifth seen once. This specimen consisted of sorted CD4+ T cells from blood (whether regulatory or conventional is not recorded), obtained 30 days after allogeneic stem cell transplant. All receptors come from a human patient who had an allogeneic stem cell transplant, so the T cells may come from the graft donor.

The chain recombines TRBV20-1 with TRBJ2-7; 7 bases fit TRBD1. The CDR3 loop spans 14 amino acids. The ends lost 5 bases at V and 3 bases at J; junction bases unmatched: 10. CDR1 DFQATT and CDR2 SNEGSKA come from the germline V gene (reference sequence). For the CDR3, the DNA is TGCAGTGCTGAAGGCCCGGGACAGTTCTACGAGCAGTACTTC. Protein product: CSAEGPGQFYEQYF.

In this sample, this clonotype is large. The chain links TRBV10-3 to TRBJ1-1; 7 bases are shared with TRBD1. The CDR3 has 13 residues. The junction had 1 base not matched to a gene; V was cut back by 6 bases and J by 0 bases. Germline CDR1 reads ENHRY; CDR2 reads SYGVKD. CDR3 DNA: TGTGCCATCAGGGGACAGCTGAACACTGAAGCTTTCTTT. Translating it yields CAIRGQLNTEAFF.

Regarding this clonotype: Compared with germline, one end of the junction differs, possibly owing to a read error. This chain joins TRBV7-2 and TRBJ1-2; a possible D gene is TRBD1 (6 bases). Germline assignment: CDR1 SGHTA and CDR2 FQGNSA. The CDR3 extends over 14 amino acids. The CDR3: CAGSLEGANYGYTF. The CDR3 DNA follows: TGTGCCGGCAGCTTAGAGGGGGCTAACTATGGCTACACCTTC.

The sample holds a few counts of this clonotype. This chain connects TRBV7-8 to TRBJ2-7; 8 positions match TRBD1. This CDR3 comprises 16 residues. V dropped 0 bases and J dropped 3; count of bases not matched to a gene: 7. Per the germline V gene, CDR1 is SGHVS and CDR2 is FQNEAQ. The CDR3 sequence: CASSLALKTGVYEQYF. The DNA for the CDR3 is TGTGCCAGCAGCTTAGCGCTTAAGACAGGGGTCTACGAGCAGTACTTC.

This clonotype is deemed large. Relative to the germline gene, one junction end is altered; a read error may explain this. V gene TRBV7-8 combines with J gene TRBJ2-1, with D tentatively TRBD2 (5 bases). The CDR3 is 15 amino acids. Germline values: CDR1 SGHVS, CDR2 FQNEAQ. CDR3 bases: TGTGCCAGCAGCTTAAGACTTGGTCGGGAAAATGAGCAGTTCTTT. Encoded protein: CASSLRLGRENEQFF.

The chain links TRBV20-1 to TRBJ2-1, with 10 bases matching TRBD2. Germline trimming cut 5 bases from V and 5 bases from J; bases unmatched to any gene: 12. The CDR3 is 16 residues long. In germline, CDR1 is DFQATT, CDR2 SNEGSKA (reference sequence). This CDR3 reads CSAHPRTSGSHNEQFF. Here the CDR3 DNA reads TGCAGTGCTCACCCGAGGACTAGCGGAAGCCACAATGAGCAGTTCTTC.

Sample share makes this clonotype medium-sized. The V and J genes are TRBV7-9 and TRBJ2-4; D remains unclear. The V gene's germline CDR1 is SEHNR and CDR2 FQNEAQ (reference sequence). Trimming took 0 bases from V and 0 from J, leaving 3 bases between them. The CDR3 runs to 14 residues. The chain's CDR3 is CASSLAVAKNIQYF. CDR3 sequence (DNA): TGTGCCAGCAGCTTAGCGGTAGCCAAAAACATTCAGTACTTC.

By sample share, this clonotype is hyperexpanded. The chain recombines TRBV5-1 with TRBJ1-1; perhaps TRBD1 as D (6 bases). With 1 base removed from V and 3 bases from J, the gap between germline ends came to 10 bases. The CDR3 length is 14 residues. Germline V lookup: CDR1 SGHRS, CDR2 YFSETQ. The DNA of the CDR3 is TGCGCCAGCAGCTTGACAGGGACCCACACTGAAGCTTTCTTT. It specifies CASSLTGTHTEAFF.

A word on this clonotype: A read error may be the cause here, since a much bigger clone is one base away. The V and J genes are TRBV5-5 and TRBJ2-6, with 10 nucleotides matching TRBD1. Germline CDR1 reads SGHKS; CDR2 reads YYEKEE (reference sequence). The CDR3 length is 20 residues. With V trimmed by 1 base and J by 3 bases, 13 bases remained unmatched. The CDR3 nucleotides are TGTGCCAGCAGCTTGCCCCCCTCGGGACAGGGGAGGTATGGGGCCAACGTCCTGACTTTC. It is translated as CASSLPPSGQGRYGANVLTF.

To note about this clonotype: A read error is possible here, since a much larger clone lies one base away. DNA for the CDR3: TGTGCCATCAGTGGGAGGGGGGAAGGCTACACCTTC. Protein sequence: CAISGRGEGYTF. The chain is built from TRBV10-3 and TRBJ1-2; D is possibly TRBD1 (6 bases). V was cut by 4 bases and J by 8 bases, with 11 bases left in between. The CDR3 is 12 residues long. The germline CDR1 and CDR2 sequences are ENHRY and SYGVKD.

This clonotype ranks as large. The chain has TRBV2 and TRBJ1-2, with unresolved D. The CDR3 loop spans 14 amino acids. Deletions cut 0 bases from V and 5 bases from J, with 10 bases between. Germline CDR1 reads SNHLY; CDR2 reads FYNNEI. CDR3 sequence (DNA): TGTGCCAGCAGTGAAGCGACGCATCTTTATGGCTACACCTTC. Protein product: CASSEATHLYGYTF. The entire variable domain, with the rest obtained from reference TRBV2 and TRBJ1-2, is as follows: EPEVTQTPSHQVTQMGQEVILRCVPISNHLYFYWYRQILGQKVEFLVSFYNNEISEKSEIFDDQFSVERPDGSNFTLKIRSTKLEDSAMYFCASSEATHLYGYTFGSGTRLTVV.

As to this clonotype: The junction and the germline gene differ at one end; a read error may be behind it. The gene calls are TRBV5-6 and TRBJ2-3; 7 bases align to TRBD1. The CDR3 covers 15 residues. Germline CDR1 and CDR2: SGHDT and YYEEEE. CDR3 loop: CVSSLAGGATDTQYF. In nucleotides, the CDR3 is TGTGTCAGCAGCTTGGCAGGGGGTGCCACAGATACGCAGTACTTT.

This clonotype is labeled as large. The chain links TRBV9 to TRBJ1-4; D is possibly TRBD1 (6 bases). Germline assignment: CDR1 SGDLS and CDR2 YYNGEE. Trimming stripped 4 bases from V and 3 bases from J, with 16 bases between. The length of the CDR3 is 16 residues. The CDR3: CASSPGTLGPNEKLFF. CDR3 nucleotide sequence: TGTGCCAGCAGCCCCGGGACACTGGGCCCTAATGAAAAACTGTTTTTT.

This clonotype has more than one count but fewer than ten. V gene TRBV5-1 combines with J gene TRBJ2-2; possible D gene TRBD2, 6 bases. V was cut by 3 bases and J by 3 bases, with 9 bases left in between. The CDR3 contains 14 residues. Germline V gives CDR1 SGHRS, CDR2 YFSETQ. In DNA, the CDR3 is TGCGCCAGCAGCTCGGGACTTTACACCGGGGAGCTGTTTTTT. Translating it yields CASSSGLYTGELFF.

By share, this clonotype ranks as large (0.1 to 1%). The V call is TRBV7-6, the J call TRBJ1-1, with TRBD1 as a possible D gene (6 bases). The CDR3 is 13 amino acids. Germline loops: CDR1 SGHVS, CDR2 FNYEAQ. V lost 5 bases to trimming and J lost 5 bases, with 12 bases between them. The CDR3 nucleotides are TGTGCCAGCAGCCCCTACAGGGCTACTGAAGCTTTCTTT. This gives the protein CASSPYRATEAFF.

The rearrangement links TRBV7-3 to TRBJ2-1; 9 nucleotides agree with TRBD2. The ends lost 4 bases at V and 0 bases at J; junction bases unmatched: 16. Looked up from germline, CDR1 is SGHTA and CDR2 is FQGTGA. The length of the CDR3 is 20 residues. The CDR3 bases are TGTGCCAGCAGCTCAATCGGACTAGCGTTCCAAAAGAGCTCCTACAATGAGCAGTTCTTC. It is translated as CASSSIGLAFQKSSYNEQFF.

This clonotype ranks as large. One end of the junction fails to match germline, which may point to a read error. The rearrangement joins TRBV7-6 to TRBJ1-1; D ambiguous. The CDR3 runs to 15 residues. From germline, CDR1 is SGHVS and CDR2 FNYEAQ. The DNA for the CDR3 is TGTGCCAGCAGCTCAACCGCGGGAGCCCAAACTGTAGCTTTCTTT. The encoded protein is CASSSTAGAQTVAFF.

The chain carries TRBV10-2 and TRBJ2-5; TRBD2 aligns across 8 bases. Germline loops: CDR1 WSHSY, CDR2 SAAADI. This CDR3 has 12 residues. The J segment lost 10 bases and the V segment lost 6 bases, leaving 7 bases of the junction unmatched. The CDR3 DNA reads TGCGCCAGCAGGGGACTAGGGGGGGTCCAGTACTTC. Protein: CASRGLGGVQYF.

The chain uses TRBV7-9 and TRBJ1-6; a weak D match, TRBD1 (6 bases). V lost 7 bases, J lost 3 bases, and 16 bases lay in between. Germline-derived CDR1 and CDR2 are SEHNR and FQNEAQ (reference sequence). CDR3 size: 16 residues. The CDR3 here is CASTPLQGLYNSPLHF. DNA of the CDR3: TGTGCCAGCACCCCCCTGCAGGGGCTCTATAATTCACCCCTCCACTTT.

This clonotype was recorded a few times. This may come from a read error, since a much larger clone is one base off. In this CDR3 the conserved last residue, phenylalanine or tryptophan, is missing, so a read error is likely. This rearrangement joins TRBV7-2 to TRBJ2-3; D is perhaps TRBD2 (6 bases). The V gene's germline CDR1 is SGHTA and CDR2 FQGNSA. The CDR3 extends over 14 amino acids. The chain's CDR3 is CASSLGGNTDMQYL. CDR3 nucleotides: TGTGCCAGCAGCTTGGGCGGGAACACAGATATGCAGTATCTT.

There are a few counts of this clonotype. CDR3 region: CASSYTSGPSRDYEQYF. The DNA for the CDR3 is TGTGCCAGCAGTTACACTTCCGGGCCATCGAGAGACTACGAGCAGTACTTC. The chain carries TRBV6-2 or TRBV6-3 and TRBJ2-7; no clear D. The CDR3 is 17 residues long. V was trimmed by 2 bases and J by 3 bases, leaving 20 bases between them. Per the germline V gene, CDR1 is MNHEY and CDR2 is SVGEGT.

This clonotype was detected only a few times. A junction boundary mismatches the germline segment, possibly from a read error. This chain joins TRBV6-2 or TRBV6-3 and TRBJ2-7; D possibly corresponds to TRBD2 (5 bases). Germline V gives CDR1 MNHEY, CDR2 SVGEGT. The CDR3 spans 13 residues. For the CDR3, the DNA is TGTGCCGGCAGTCCGGGATACTCCTACGAGCAGTACTTC. Translated: CAGSPGYSYEQYF.

A remark on this clonotype: A much larger clone is a single base away; this may be a read error. The DNA of the CDR3 is TGTGCCGTCAGTGAGAGGGGGGAAGGCTACACCTTC. Protein: CAVSERGEGYTF. This chain joins TRBV10-3 and TRBJ1-2, with TRBD1 as a possible D gene (6 bases). This CDR3 is built from 12 residues. Germline CDR1 and CDR2: ENHRY and SYGVKD.

As regards this clonotype: A clone one base away is much larger, so this may be a read error. The J gene is TRBJ2-2, the V gene TRBV4-3; no reliable D call. In germline, CDR1 is LGHNA, CDR2 YSLEER. The CDR3 spans 20 residues. The CDR3 coding sequence is TGCGCCAGCGGCCAAGTAATCATTAGTGGACCCACCCCGAACACCGGGGAGCTGTTTTTT. It encodes CASGQVIISGPTPNTGELFF.

This clonotype was recorded once. This probably arose from a read error, given a far larger clone one base away. The CDR3 sequence is CASSPRQGNHKQYF. The CDR3, as DNA: TGTGCCAGCAGCCCCCGACAGGGCAACCACAAGCAGTACTTC. J is TRBJ2-7 and V is TRBV6-1; 7 bases line up with TRBD1. Germline V CDR1 and CDR2: MNHNS, SASEGT. V lost 6 bases to trimming and J lost 8 bases; unmatched junction nucleotides: 13. The CDR3 totals 14 residues.

In its sample, this clonotype ranks as large. The junction shows a germline mismatch at one end, possibly a read error. The chain joins TRBV2 to TRBJ1-2; D gene ambiguous. The CDR3 is 14 residues long. The germline gives CDR1 SNHLY, CDR2 FYNNEI. CDR3 region: CASSEATHLYGYIF. In nucleotides, the CDR3 is TGTGCCAGCAGTGAAGCGACGCATCTTTATGGCTACATCTTC.